A selection of T cell receptor beta chains follows, all from one sample in a study of cytomegalovirus exposure and HLA in healthy donors. The protocol was immunoSEQ multiplex PCR, while the TCRdb copy is restricted to in-frame clones and leaves out a portion. The sample carries a few hundred thousand clones, 86% recorded once. Sample: PBMCs. These receptors all come from a woman aged 18-29 years in good health and CMV-seronegative. The CDR3 runs from the conserved cysteine through the conserved F or W. A D gene is named only where the DNA matches it firmly. For some rows the clone size is stated as once, few or many, or as a class when expanded; others skip it.

NA,TRBD2,TRBV13,TRBJ2-7,CASSLTGPAGIYEQYF,TGTGCCAGCAGCTTAACCGGGCCAGCGGGAATCTACGAGCAGTACTTC
NA,TRBD1,TRBV4-3,TRBJ2-7,CASSQEGQTSYEQYF,TGCGCCAGCAGCCAAGAGGGACAGACCTCCTACGAGCAGTACTTC
once,TRBD1,TRBV2,TRBJ2-3,CASRGQGVGTDTQYF,TGTGCCAGCAGAGGACAGGGGGTGGGCACAGATACGCAGTATTTT
NA,TRBD1,TRBV5-4,TRBJ2-7,CASSSRGRDFPEQYF,TGTGCCAGCAGCTCCAGGGGGCGCGATTTTCCCGAGCAGTACTTC
NA,TRBD2,TRBV5-4,TRBJ2-1,CASSLEGGTSGYNEQFF,TGTGCCAGCAGCTTGGAGGGCGGGACTAGCGGGTACAATGAGCAGTTCTTC
NA,TRBD1,TRBV2,TRBJ2-1,CASSGTASYNEQFF,TGTGCCAGCTCCGGGACAGCTTCCTACAATGAGCAGTTCTTC
NA,NA,TRBV7-2,TRBJ2-3,CASSFHQASTDTQYF,TGTGCCAGCAGCTTCCACCAGGCAAGCACAGATACGCAGTATTTT
NA,TRBD2,TRBV5-6,TRBJ2-7,CASSPGGSGGTYEQYF,TGTGCCAGCAGCCCGGGGGGTAGCGGGGGAACCTACGAGCAGTACTTC
NA,TRBD1,TRBV18,TRBJ1-1,CASSTGDRAWEEAFF,TGTGCCAGCTCAACGGGGGACAGGGCCTGGGAAGAAGCTTTCTTT
NA,TRBD2,TRBV4-3,TRBJ2-1,CASSQAPLAGGPAYNEQFF,TGCGCCAGCAGCCAAGCACCACTAGCGGGAGGGCCGGCTTACAATGAGCAGTTCTTC
NA,NA,TRBV30,TRBJ2-3,CAWITKPEAGDTQYF,TGTGCCTGGATTACAAAGCCGGAGGCGGGAGATACGCAGTATTTT
NA,TRBD1,TRBV11-3,TRBJ2-1,CASSETTGRQFF,TGTGCCAGCAGCGAGACGACAGGGAGGCAGTTCTTC
few,TRBD1,TRBV11-1,TRBJ1-2,CASSPEGAVHYTF,TGTGCCAGCAGCCCAGAGGGGGCCGTCCACTACACCTTC
NA,NA,TRBV28,TRBJ2-1,CASSPPGTTYNEQFF,TGTGCCAGCAGTCCTCCCGGGACAACCTACAATGAGCAGTTCTTC
NA,TRBD2,TRBV9,TRBJ2-1,CASSVGLAGNGEQFF,TGTGCCAGCAGCGTAGGGCTAGCGGGAAATGGCGAGCAGTTCTTC
few,TRBD1,TRBV2,TRBJ2-7,CASITSLGTATYEQYF,TGTGCCAGCATTACGAGCCTCGGGACAGCCACCTACGAGCAGTACTTC
NA,TRBD2,TRBV28,TRBJ2-7,CASSSHGTSGSYEQYF,TGTGCCAGCAGTTCCCACGGGACTAGCGGGAGTTACGAGCAGTACTTC
few,NA,TRBV19,TRBJ2-1,CASSIWPTTYNEQFF,TGTGCCAGTAGTATTTGGCCGACAACCTACAATGAGCAGTTCTTC
NA,TRBD1,TRBV28,TRBJ1-5,CATSTGGGYSNQPQHF,TGTGCCACCTCGACAGGGGGAGGATATAGCAATCAGCCCCAGCATTTT
NA,TRBD2,TRBV7-2,TRBJ2-2,CASSPQGREGNTGELFF,TGTGCCAGCAGCCCTCAAGGGAGGGAGGGGAACACCGGGGAGCTGTTTTTT
NA,TRBD1,TRBV15,TRBJ2-3,CATSRDLSPGGSTDTQYF,TGTGCCACCAGCAGAGATCTTAGCCCAGGGGGTAGCACAGATACGCAGTATTTT
once,NA,TRBV6-5,TRBJ2-3,CASSYSSTTDTQYF,TGTGCCAGCAGTTACTCGAGCACGACAGATACGCAGTATTTT
NA,TRBD1,TRBV28,TRBJ2-5,CASSRTGNWETQYF,TGTGCCAGCAGTCGGACAGGAAATTGGGAGACCCAGTACTTC
NA,TRBD2,TRBV18,TRBJ2-7,CASSPRTSGSLEQYF,TGTGCCAGCTCACCACGGACTAGCGGGAGTCTCGAGCAGTACTTC
NA,NA,TRBV9,TRBJ2-5,CASSVGTGATQYF,TGTGCCAGCAGCGTAGGGACGGGAGCGACCCAGTACTTC
NA,TRBD1,TRBV27,TRBJ1-1,CASSPGQGVTEAFF,TGTGCCAGCAGCCCGGGACAGGGGGTAACTGAAGCTTTCTTT
NA,TRBD2,TRBV27,TRBJ2-1,CASSLSSGATYNEQFF,TGTGCCAGCAGTTTGAGTAGCGGGGCCACCTACAATGAGCAGTTCTTC
NA,TRBD2,TRBV9,TRBJ2-7,CASGAGGNSYEQYF,TGTGCCAGCGGTGCGGGAGGGAACTCCTACGAGCAGTACTTC
NA,NA,TRBV6-1,TRBJ1-5,CASSRDYNQPQHF,TGTGCCAGCAGTAGAGATTACAATCAGCCCCAGCATTTT
NA,NA,TRBV28,TRBJ2-3,CASSSPAGPSTDTQYF,TGTGCCAGCAGCTCCCCGGCAGGCCCTAGCACAGATACGCAGTATTTT
NA,NA,TRBV30,TRBJ1-5,CAWRWGEANQPQHF,TGTGCCTGGAGGTGGGGGGAGGCGAATCAGCCCCAGCATTTT
NA,NA,TRBV9,TRBJ2-3,CASSGRPEGGAEDTQYF,TGTGCCAGCAGCGGCAGACCGGAGGGCGGGGCTGAAGATACGCAGTATTTT
NA,TRBD2,TRBV25-1,TRBJ2-1,CASSVAGGLIREQFF,TGTGCCAGCAGTGTAGCGGGAGGCCTAATACGAGAGCAGTTCTTC
NA,TRBD2,TRBV15,TRBJ2-1,CATSRDLAVSSYNEQFF,TGTGCCACCAGCAGAGACCTAGCGGTCAGCTCCTACAATGAGCAGTTCTTC
NA,NA,TRBV6-1,TRBJ2-7,CASSRGGALYEQYF,TGTGCCAGCAGTAGAGGCGGCGCCTTGTACGAGCAGTACTTC
NA,TRBD2,TRBV11-2,TRBJ2-1,CASSSLRAGGYNEQFF,TGTGCCAGCAGCTCCCTCCGGGCGGGAGGTTACAATGAGCAGTTCTTC
NA,TRBD1,TRBV6-6,TRBJ1-5,CASSSGQGNQPQHF,TGTGCCAGCAGCTCCGGACAGGGGAATCAGCCCCAGCATTTT
NA,NA,TRBV27,TRBJ2-7,CASSRDSFYEQYF,TGTGCCAGCAGTCGCGACAGCTTCTACGAGCAGTACTTC
NA,TRBD1,TRBV29-1,TRBJ1-5,CSVGEQGSQPQHF,TGCAGCGTTGGGGAACAGGGGAGCCAGCCCCAGCATTTT
NA,NA,TRBV7-3,TRBJ2-1,CASSLGNYNEQFF,TGTGCCAGCAGCTTGGGCAACTACAATGAGCAGTTCTTC
NA,TRBD1,TRBV7-9,TRBJ1-1,CASSYTGVFGEAFF,TGTGCCAGCAGCTATACAGGGGTCTTCGGTGAAGCTTTCTTT
NA,TRBD2,TRBV29-1,TRBJ2-3,CSGRTSGRFRTDTQYF,TGCAGCGGACGGACTAGCGGGAGGTTCCGCACAGATACGCAGTATTTT
NA,TRBD1,TRBV6-5,TRBJ1-1,CASGDREGDTEAFF,TGTGCCAGCGGGGACAGGGAGGGCGACACTGAAGCTTTCTTT
NA,NA,TRBV11-2,TRBJ2-7,CASSFSSSPGYEQYF,TGTGCCAGCAGCTTTTCCTCTAGTCCTGGCTACGAGCAGTACTTC
NA,NA,TRBV7-2,TRBJ2-1,CASSLFSVLSSYNEQFF,TGTGCCAGCAGCTTATTCTCGGTCCTCTCGTCCTACAATGAGCAGTTCTTC
NA,TRBD2,TRBV5-6,TRBJ2-3,CASSQGLAADTQYF,TGTGCCAGCAGCCAGGGACTAGCTGCAGATACGCAGTATTTT
NA,NA,TRBV5-1,TRBJ2-2,CASSFVEPYTGELFF,TGCGCCAGCAGCTTTGTCGAGCCGTATACCGGGGAGCTGTTTTTT
once,TRBD1,TRBV28,TRBJ2-2,CASLQGARTGELFF,TGTGCCAGTCTACAGGGGGCGCGCACCGGGGAGCTGTTTTTT
NA,TRBD1,TRBV28,TRBJ1-1,CASVSGQVNTEAFF,TGTGCCAGCGTATCAGGACAGGTTAACACTGAAGCTTTCTTT
NA,NA,TRBV5-1,TRBJ2-7,CASSPGWGGHEQYF,TGCGCCAGCAGCCCCGGCTGGGGGGGCCACGAGCAGTACTTC
NA,TRBD1,TRBV7-8,TRBJ1-1,CASSLVKIRDSEAFF,TGTGCCAGCAGCTTAGTGAAGATCCGGGACAGTGAAGCTTTCTTT
once,NA,TRBV5-3,TRBJ1-3,CARSLAIPGFPSGNTIYF,TGTGCCAGAAGCTTGGCGATTCCAGGGTTTCCTTCTGGAAACACCATATATTTT
NA,NA,TRBV6-1,TRBJ2-7,CASRWGLVYEQYF,TGTGCCAGCAGGTGGGGACTGGTCTACGAGCAGTACTTC
NA,TRBD2,TRBV4-2,TRBJ2-7,CASSPHGTGMWLAGGPGEQYF,TGTGCCAGCAGCCCCCACGGGACAGGGATGTGGCTAGCGGGAGGGCCGGGGGAGCAGTACTTC
NA,TRBD2,TRBV2,TRBJ2-7,CASSELPGGHSYEQYF,TGTGCCAGCAGTGAGTTGCCGGGAGGTCACTCCTACGAGCAGTACTTC
NA,TRBD2,TRBV7-2,TRBJ2-7,CASSLEPQAGVEF,TGTGCCAGCAGCTTAGAGCCCCAAGCGGGAGTCGAATTC
NA,TRBD2,TRBV27,TRBJ2-7,CASLGLAGGREQYF,TGTGCCAGCCTCGGACTAGCGGGAGGAAGGGAGCAGTACTTC
few,TRBD1,TRBV19,TRBJ1-2,CASSTGGRGYTF,TGTGCCAGTAGCACAGGGGGCCGGGGCTACACCTTC